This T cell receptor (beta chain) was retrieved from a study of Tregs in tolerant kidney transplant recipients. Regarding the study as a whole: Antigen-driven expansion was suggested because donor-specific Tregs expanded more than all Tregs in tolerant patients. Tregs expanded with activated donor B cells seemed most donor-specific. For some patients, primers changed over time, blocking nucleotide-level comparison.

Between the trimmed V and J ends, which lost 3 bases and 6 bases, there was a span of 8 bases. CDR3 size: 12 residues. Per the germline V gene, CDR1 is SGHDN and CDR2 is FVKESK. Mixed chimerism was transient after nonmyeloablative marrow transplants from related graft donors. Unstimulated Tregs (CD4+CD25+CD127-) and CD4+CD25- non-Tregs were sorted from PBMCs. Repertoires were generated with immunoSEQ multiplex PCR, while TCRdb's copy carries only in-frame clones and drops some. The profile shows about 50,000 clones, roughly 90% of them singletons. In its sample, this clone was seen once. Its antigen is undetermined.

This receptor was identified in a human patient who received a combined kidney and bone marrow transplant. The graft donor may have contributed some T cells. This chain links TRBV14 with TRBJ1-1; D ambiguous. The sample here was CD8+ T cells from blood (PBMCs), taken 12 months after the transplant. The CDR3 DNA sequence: TGTGCCAGCAGCCACTCCTTCTCTGAAGCTTTCTTT. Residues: CASSHSFSEAFF. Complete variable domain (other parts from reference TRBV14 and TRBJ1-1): EAGVTQFPSHSVIEKGQTVTLRCDPISGHDNLYWYRRVMGKEIKFLLHFVKESKQDESGMPNNRFLAERTGGTYSTLKVQPAELEDSGVYFCASSHSFSEAFFGQGTRLTVV.